The rows below give T cell receptor beta chains drawn from one sample of a study of blood T cell repertoires in COVID-19. Method: immunoSEQ multiplex PCR; TCRdb's copy keeps in-frame clones and lacks some. This sample yields a few hundred thousand clones, of which around four fifths are seen a single time; under 5.5% belongs to the top ten. The specimen sequenced was peripheral blood. These receptors originate from a man between 60 and 75 years old who had recovered from COVID-19. CDR3s include the opening cysteine and the closing phenylalanine or tryptophan. A D gene is named only where the DNA matches it firmly. Only part of the rows carry a size: once, few, many, or a class if the clone is expanded.

TRBV29-1	-	-	TRBJ2-7	CSVYGNSYEQYF	TGCAGCGTTTACGGGAACTCCTACGAGCAGTACTTC
TRBV7-8	TRBD1	-	TRBJ2-5	CASIRDRGRQETQYF	TGTGCCAGCATCCGGGACAGGGGGCGCCAGGAGACCCAGTACTTC
TRBV3-1/TRBV3-2	-	-	TRBJ1-2	CAARGGWDGYTF	TGTGCCGCTCGGGGAGGGTGGGATGGCTACACCTTC
TRBV6-5	-	-	TRBJ1-2	CASREGLGPYGYTF	TGTGCCAGCAGGGAGGGGTTGGGTCCCTATGGCTACACCTTC
TRBV12-3/TRBV12-4	-	-	TRBJ1-6	CASSRPGSPLHF	TGTGCCAGCAGTCGTCCCGGGTCACCCCTCCACTTT
TRBV28	-	-	TRBJ1-5	CASSLQQINQPQHF	TGTGCCAGCAGTTTACAACAGATCAATCAGCCCCAGCATTTT
TRBV13	-	-	TRBJ2-3	CASSLTRDTQYF	TGTGCCAGCAGCCTCACTAGGGATACGCAGTATTTT
TRBV3-1/TRBV3-2	TRBD2	many	TRBJ2-1	CASSQSGGGRGNEQFF	TGTGCCAGCAGCCAATCCGGGGGGGGGCGCGGTAATGAGCAGTTCTTC
TRBV5-1	-	-	TRBJ2-7	CASSLGRQNYEQYF	TGCGCCAGCAGCTTGGGCAGGCAGAACTACGAGCAGTACTTC
TRBV9	TRBD1	-	TRBJ2-3	CASSGQGQGAIRDTQYF	TGTGCCAGCAGCGGTCAGGGACAGGGGGCAATTCGTGATACGCAGTATTTT
TRBV6-5	-	-	TRBJ1-2	CASSYSISSGSYTF	TGTGCCAGCAGTTACTCAATCTCATCCGGGAGCTACACCTTC
TRBV28	TRBD2	-	TRBJ2-3	CASTPTGLAGKTGTDTQYF	TGTGCCAGCACCCCGACAGGACTAGCGGGGAAGACTGGCACAGATACGCAGTATTTT
TRBV27	-	-	TRBJ2-1	CASSLYQGLAYNEQFF	TGTGCCAGCAGTTTATATCAGGGGCTTGCCTACAATGAGCAGTTCTTC
TRBV11-3	TRBD2	-	TRBJ2-6	CASSRGGSSGANVLTF	TGTGCCAGCAGCCGGGGGGGGAGCTCTGGGGCCAACGTCCTGACTTTC
TRBV21-1	-	-	TRBJ2-2	CASSSPTGKNTGELFF	TGTGCCAGCAGCAGCCCGACAGGGAAGAACACCGGGGAGCTGTTTTTT
TRBV7-2	-	-	TRBJ1-5	CASSPELGPQHF	TGTGCCAGCAGCCCCGAGCTAGGGCCCCAGCATTTT
TRBV7-9	-	-	TRBJ2-1	CASSLGALTGSFF	TGTGCCAGCAGCTTAGGGGCCCTGACGGGGTCGTTCTTC
TRBV4-1	-	-	TRBJ2-1	CASSPRVGGLGSSYNEQFF	TGCGCCAGCAGCCCAAGGGTCGGCGGGTTGGGAAGCTCCTACAATGAGCAGTTCTTC
TRBV7-9	TRBD1	-	TRBJ1-4	CASSPAGTGVRKLFF	TGTGCCAGCAGCCCGGCCGGGACAGGGGTGCGAAAACTGTTTTTT
TRBV18	-	-	TRBJ1-4	CASSPTSRGEKLFF	TGTGCCAGCTCACCGACGTCGAGAGGGGAAAAACTGTTTTTT
TRBV24-1	TRBD1	-	TRBJ1-2	CATSDATGGEGYTF	TGTGCCACCAGTGATGCGACAGGGGGTGAGGGCTACACCTTC
TRBV7-2	TRBD1	-	TRBJ2-4	CASSPRPGQGNIQYF	TGTGCCAGCAGCCCCCGTCCGGGACAGGGGAACATTCAGTACTTC
TRBV3-1/TRBV3-2	-	once	TRBJ2-3	CASSQASAAGLGGDTQYF	TGTGCCAGCAGCCAGGCCTCGGCGGCGGGGCTGGGGGGAGATACGCAGTATTTT
TRBV3-1/TRBV3-2	-	-	TRBJ2-7	CASSQDRWQYF	TGTGCCAGCAGCCAAGACAGATGGCAGTACTTC
TRBV2	-	-	TRBJ2-3	CAGARSTDTQYF	TGTGCCGGGGCCAGAAGCACAGATACGCAGTATTTT
TRBV6-5	-	-	TRBJ2-7	CASSYVRGREQYF	TGTGCCAGCAGTTACGTTCGGGGGAGAGAGCAGTACTTC
TRBV18	TRBD1	-	TRBJ1-1	CASSPGQGLNTEAFF	TGTGCCAGCTCACCAGGACAGGGTTTGAACACTGAAGCTTTCTTT
TRBV19	-	-	TRBJ1-2	CASSILSGAYGYTF	TGTGCCAGTAGTATATTGTCAGGGGCCTATGGCTACACCTTC
TRBV6-5	-	few	TRBJ2-7	CASTEDGGYEQYF	TGTGCCAGCACGGAGGACGGGGGCTACGAGCAGTACTTC
TRBV29-1	-	few	TRBJ2-3	CSVLAGQPHTQYF	TGCAGCGTTCTCGCGGGACAGCCCCATACGCAGTATTTT
TRBV7-9	TRBD1	few	TRBJ1-5	CASSFYSDRGSQPQHF	TGTGCCAGCAGCTTCTATTCGGACAGGGGCAGTCAGCCCCAGCATTTT
TRBV25-1	-	-	TRBJ2-7	CASSESTQTRSYEQYF	TGTGCCAGCAGTGAAAGTACTCAGACGCGGTCCTACGAGCAGTACTTC
TRBV19	TRBD2	-	TRBJ2-7	CASSMQAGTNLRPSYEQYF	TGTGCCAGTAGTATGCAAGCCGGGACTAACCTCAGACCCTCCTACGAGCAGTACTTC
TRBV6-1	TRBD1	-	TRBJ1-5	CASSEAGGSRAPQHF	TGTGCCAGCAGTGAGGCAGGGGGTTCCCGGGCGCCCCAGCATTTT
TRBV4-1	TRBD2	-	TRBJ2-1	CASSLGTSDYNEQFF	TGCGCCAGCAGCCTAGGGACTAGCGACTACAATGAGCAGTTCTTC
TRBV25-1	-	-	TRBJ2-7	CASSANSRLYEQYF	TGTGCCAGCAGTGCGAACAGCCGCCTCTACGAGCAGTACTTC
TRBV28	TRBD2	-	TRBJ2-7	CASSMGLALYEQYF	TGTGCCAGCAGTATGGGACTAGCGTTATACGAGCAGTACTTC
TRBV5-1	-	-	TRBJ2-1	CASRGSGTSYNEQFF	TGCGCCAGCAGGGGGAGCGGTACCTCCTACAATGAGCAGTTCTTC
TRBV29-1	-	-	TRBJ2-2	CSVVLGGVGELFF	TGCAGCGTTGTTCTTGGAGGTGTCGGGGAGCTGTTTTTT
TRBV5-1	-	-	TRBJ1-1	CASSDGRRGNTEAFF	TGCGCCAGCAGCGATGGCCGCAGGGGGAACACTGAAGCTTTCTTT
TRBV28	-	-	TRBJ2-7	CASSPRGEQYF	TGTGCCAGCAGTCCGCGGGGTGAGCAGTACTTC
TRBV19	-	-	TRBJ1-5	CASSLTPTGERPQHF	TGTGCCAGTAGCCTTACCCCGACAGGTGAAAGACCCCAGCATTTT
TRBV10-3	-	-	TRBJ1-5	CAIRKTGDNQPQHF	TGTGCCATCAGGAAGACAGGTGACAATCAGCCCCAGCATTTT
TRBV20-1	-	-	TRBJ2-6	CSASRRQDASGANVLTF	TGCAGTGCTAGTAGGCGACAGGACGCATCTGGGGCCAACGTCCTGACTTTC